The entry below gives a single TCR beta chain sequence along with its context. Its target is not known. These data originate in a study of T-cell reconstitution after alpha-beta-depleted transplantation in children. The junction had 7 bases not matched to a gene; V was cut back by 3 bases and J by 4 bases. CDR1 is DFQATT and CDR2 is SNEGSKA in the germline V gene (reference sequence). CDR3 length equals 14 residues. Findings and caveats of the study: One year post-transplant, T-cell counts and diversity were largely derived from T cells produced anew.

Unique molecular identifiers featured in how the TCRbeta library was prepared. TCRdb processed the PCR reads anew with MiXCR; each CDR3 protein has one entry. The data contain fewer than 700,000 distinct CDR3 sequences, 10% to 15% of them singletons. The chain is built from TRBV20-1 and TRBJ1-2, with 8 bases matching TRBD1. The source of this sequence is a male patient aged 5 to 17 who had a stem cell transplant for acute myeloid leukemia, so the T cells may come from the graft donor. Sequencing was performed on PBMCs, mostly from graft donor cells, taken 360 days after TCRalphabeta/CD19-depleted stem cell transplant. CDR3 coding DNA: TGCAGTGCTAGGGAGGACAGGGTTGGCTATGGCTACACCTTC. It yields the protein CSAREDRVGYGYTF.